This T cell receptor beta chain originates from a study of T cells after yellow fever vaccination. Germline-derived CDR1 and CDR2 are SGHVS and FNYEAQ. The junction had 5 bases not matched to a gene; V was cut back by 5 bases and J by 2 bases. The CDR3 covers 15 residues. Each CDR3 protein is one row after TCRdb ran MiXCR on the 5' RACE reads. The sample has under 550,000 distinct CDR3 sequences, 20% to 25% seen once. V and J are TRBV7-6 and TRBJ2-5, with 10 bases that match TRBD2. Here the sequenced sample was PBMCs, taken roughly 20 days after the first yellow fever vaccination. The sequence was obtained from a man younger than 35 who received the YFV17D yellow fever vaccine. The CDR3 DNA reads as TGTGCCAGCAGCCTAAGAGCGGGGGGGCAAGAGACCCAGTACTTC. Its protein is CASSLRAGGQETQYF.